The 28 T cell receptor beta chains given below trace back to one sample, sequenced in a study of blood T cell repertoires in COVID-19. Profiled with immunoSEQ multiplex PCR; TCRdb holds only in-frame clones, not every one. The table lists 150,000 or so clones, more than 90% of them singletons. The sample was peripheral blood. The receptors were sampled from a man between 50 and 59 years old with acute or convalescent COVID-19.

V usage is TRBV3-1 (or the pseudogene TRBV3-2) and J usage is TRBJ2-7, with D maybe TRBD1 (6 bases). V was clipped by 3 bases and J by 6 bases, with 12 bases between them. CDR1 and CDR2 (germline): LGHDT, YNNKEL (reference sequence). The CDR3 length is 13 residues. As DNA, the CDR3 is TGTGCCAGCAGCCAGTTACAGGGTTCCGAGCAGTACGTC. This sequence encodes CASSQLQGSEQYV.

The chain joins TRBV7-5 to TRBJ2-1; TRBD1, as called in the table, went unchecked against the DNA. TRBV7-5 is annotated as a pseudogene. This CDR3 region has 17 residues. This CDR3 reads CARSLGRQGRGNNEQFF. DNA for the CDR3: TGTGCCAGAAGCTTAGGACGACAGGGAAGGGGCAACAATGAGCAGTTCTTC.

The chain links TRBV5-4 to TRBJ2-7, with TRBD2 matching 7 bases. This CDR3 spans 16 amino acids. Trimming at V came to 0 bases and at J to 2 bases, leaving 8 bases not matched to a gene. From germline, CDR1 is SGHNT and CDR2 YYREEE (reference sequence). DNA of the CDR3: TGTGCCAGCAGCTTGGAGGGCGGGAGAAACACCTACGAGCAGTACTTC. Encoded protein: CASSLEGGRNTYEQYF.

CDR3 region: CASSQDLAAYQPQHF. CDR3 nucleotides: TGCGCCAGCAGCCAAGATTTAGCAGCTTATCAGCCCCAGCATTTT. This sequence joins TRBV4-1 and TRBJ1-5; the D is unclear. Per germline, CDR1 MGHRA and CDR2 YSYEKL. V dropped 0 bases and J dropped 5 bases, with 11 bases sitting between them. The CDR3 consists of 15 residues.

The CDR3 region is CASSPSGPPLHF. CDR3 bases: TGTGCCAGCAGCCCCAGCGGCCCACCCCTCCACTTT. The chain is built from TRBV7-6 and TRBJ1-6; D gene unclear. V was trimmed by 5 bases and J by 11 bases, leaving 10 bases between them. The CDR3 contains 12 residues. Germline V gene lookup returns CDR1 SGHVS and CDR2 FNYEAQ.

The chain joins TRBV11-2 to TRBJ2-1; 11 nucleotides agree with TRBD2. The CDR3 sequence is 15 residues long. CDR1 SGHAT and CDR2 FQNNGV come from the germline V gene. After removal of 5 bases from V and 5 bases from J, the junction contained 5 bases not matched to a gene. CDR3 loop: CASSLGTSGDNEQFF. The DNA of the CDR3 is TGTGCCAGCAGCCTTGGGACTAGCGGAGACAATGAGCAGTTCTTC.

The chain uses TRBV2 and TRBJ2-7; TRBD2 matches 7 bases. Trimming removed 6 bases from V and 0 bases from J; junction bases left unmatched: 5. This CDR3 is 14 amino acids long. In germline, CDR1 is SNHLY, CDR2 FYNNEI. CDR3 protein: CASRMRETSYEQYF. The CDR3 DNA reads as TGTGCCAGCAGGATGCGGGAGACCTCCTACGAGCAGTACTTC.

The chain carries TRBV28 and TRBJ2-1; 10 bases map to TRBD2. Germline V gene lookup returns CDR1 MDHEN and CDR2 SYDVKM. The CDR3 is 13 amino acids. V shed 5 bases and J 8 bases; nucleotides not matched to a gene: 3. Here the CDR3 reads CASSTSGIDEQFF. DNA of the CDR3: TGTGCCAGCAGTACTAGCGGGATCGATGAGCAGTTCTTC.

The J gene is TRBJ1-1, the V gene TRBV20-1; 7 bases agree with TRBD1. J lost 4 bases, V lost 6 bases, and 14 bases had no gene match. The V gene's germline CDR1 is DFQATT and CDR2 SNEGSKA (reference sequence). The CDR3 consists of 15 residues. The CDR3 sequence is CSASEGGARFTEAFF. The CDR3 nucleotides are TGCAGTGCAAGTGAAGGGGGCGCCCGATTCACTGAAGCTTTCTTT.

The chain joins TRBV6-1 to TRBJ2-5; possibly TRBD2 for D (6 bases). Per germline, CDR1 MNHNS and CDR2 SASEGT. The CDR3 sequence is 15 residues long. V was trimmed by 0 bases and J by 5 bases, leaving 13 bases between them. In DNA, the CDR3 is TGTGCCAGCAGTGAAGCGCGGGGCCTGAGGGAGACCCAGTACTTC. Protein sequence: CASSEARGLRETQYF.

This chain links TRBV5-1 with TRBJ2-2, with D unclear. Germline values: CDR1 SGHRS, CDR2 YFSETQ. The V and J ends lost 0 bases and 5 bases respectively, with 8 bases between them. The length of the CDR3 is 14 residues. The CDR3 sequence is CASSLAGITGELFF. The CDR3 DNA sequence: TGCGCCAGCAGCTTGGCGGGTATTACCGGGGAGCTGTTTTTT.

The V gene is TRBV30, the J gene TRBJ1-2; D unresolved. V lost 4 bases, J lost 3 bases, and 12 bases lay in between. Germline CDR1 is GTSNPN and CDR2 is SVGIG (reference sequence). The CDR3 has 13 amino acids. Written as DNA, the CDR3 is TGTGCCTGGACAGGCAGGCGATACTATGGCTACACCTTC. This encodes CAWTGRRYYGYTF.

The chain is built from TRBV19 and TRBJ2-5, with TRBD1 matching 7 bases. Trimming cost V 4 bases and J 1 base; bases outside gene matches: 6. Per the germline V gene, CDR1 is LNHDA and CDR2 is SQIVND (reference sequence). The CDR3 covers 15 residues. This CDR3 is CASSTQGVGQETQYF. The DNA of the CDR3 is TGTGCCAGTAGTACCCAGGGGGTTGGCCAAGAGACCCAGTACTTC.

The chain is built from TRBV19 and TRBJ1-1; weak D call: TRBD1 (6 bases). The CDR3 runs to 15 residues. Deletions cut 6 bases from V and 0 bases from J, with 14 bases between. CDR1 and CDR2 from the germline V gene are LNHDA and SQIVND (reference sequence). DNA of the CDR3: TGTGCCAGTAGGACTGGGACACTTGTGAACACTGAAGCTTTCTTT. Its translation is CASRTGTLVNTEAFF.

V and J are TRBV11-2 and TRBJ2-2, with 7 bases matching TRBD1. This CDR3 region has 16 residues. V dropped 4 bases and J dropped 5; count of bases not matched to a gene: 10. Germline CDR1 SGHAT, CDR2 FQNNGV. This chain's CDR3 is CASSSGDRVATGELFF. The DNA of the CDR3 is TGTGCCAGCAGCTCGGGCGACAGGGTGGCTACCGGGGAGCTGTTTTTT.

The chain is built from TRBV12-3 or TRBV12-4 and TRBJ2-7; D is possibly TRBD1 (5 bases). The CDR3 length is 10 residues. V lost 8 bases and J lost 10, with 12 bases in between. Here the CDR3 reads CASGGAKQYF. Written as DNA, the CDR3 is TGTGCCAGCGGTGGGGCAAAACAGTACTTC.

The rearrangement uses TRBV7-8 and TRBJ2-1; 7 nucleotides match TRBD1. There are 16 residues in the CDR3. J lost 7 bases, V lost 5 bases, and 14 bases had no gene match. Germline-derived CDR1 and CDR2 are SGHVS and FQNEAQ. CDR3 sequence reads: CASSKHRDSPVNEQFF. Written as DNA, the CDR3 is TGTGCCAGCAGCAAACACCGGGACAGCCCCGTGAATGAGCAGTTCTTC.

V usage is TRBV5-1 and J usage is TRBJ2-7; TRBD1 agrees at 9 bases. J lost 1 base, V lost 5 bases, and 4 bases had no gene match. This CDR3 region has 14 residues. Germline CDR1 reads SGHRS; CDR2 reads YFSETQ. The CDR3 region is CASSIGQGSYEQYF. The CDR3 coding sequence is TGCGCCAGCAGTATTGGACAGGGGTCCTACGAGCAGTACTTC. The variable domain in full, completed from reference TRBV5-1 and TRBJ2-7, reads KAGVTQTPRYLIKTRGQQVTLSCSPISGHRSVSWYQQTPGQGLQFLFEYFSETQRNKGNFPGRFSGRQFSNSRSEMNVSTLELGDSALYLCASSIGQGSYEQYFGPGTRLTVT.

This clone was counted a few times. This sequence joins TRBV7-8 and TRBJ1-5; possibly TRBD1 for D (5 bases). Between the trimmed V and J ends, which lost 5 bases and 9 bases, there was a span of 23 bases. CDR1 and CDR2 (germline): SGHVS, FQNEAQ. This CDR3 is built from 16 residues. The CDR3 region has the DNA TGTGCCAGCAGCCAAGGGGTTGGCACCAAGCATCGGCCCCAGCATTTT. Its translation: CASSQGVGTKHRPQHF.

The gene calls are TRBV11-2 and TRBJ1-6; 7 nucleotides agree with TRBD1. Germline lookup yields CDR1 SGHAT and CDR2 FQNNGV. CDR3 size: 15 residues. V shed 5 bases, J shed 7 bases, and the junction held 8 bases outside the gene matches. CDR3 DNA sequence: TGTGCCAGCAGCCCCCTGGGGACAGTAAATTCACCCCTCCACTTT. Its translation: CASSPLGTVNSPLHF.

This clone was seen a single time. The CDR3 nucleotides are TGTGCCAGTAGTGCCGGACAGTTATCTGGCTATGGCTACACCTTC. Protein sequence: CASSAGQLSGYGYTF. The chain has TRBV19 and TRBJ1-2, with a weak D call TRBD1 (6 bases). From germline, CDR1 is LNHDA and CDR2 SQIVND (reference sequence). The CDR3 is made up of 15 amino acids. Trimming pared 5 bases from V and 4 bases from J, leaving 17 bases between.

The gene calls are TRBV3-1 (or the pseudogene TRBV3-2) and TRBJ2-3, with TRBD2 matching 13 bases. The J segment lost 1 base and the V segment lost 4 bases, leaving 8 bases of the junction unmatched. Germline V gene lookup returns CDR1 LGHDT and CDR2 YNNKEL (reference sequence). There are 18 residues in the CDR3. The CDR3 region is CASSRRTSGGLGTDTQYF. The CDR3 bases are TGTGCCAGCAGCCGTAGGACTAGCGGGGGACTCGGCACAGATACGCAGTATTTT.

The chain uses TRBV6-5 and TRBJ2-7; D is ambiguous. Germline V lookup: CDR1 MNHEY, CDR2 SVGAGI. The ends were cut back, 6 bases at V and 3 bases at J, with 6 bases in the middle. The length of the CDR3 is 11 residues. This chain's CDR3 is CASRGDYEQYF. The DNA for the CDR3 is TGTGCCAGCAGGGGCGACTACGAGCAGTACTTC.

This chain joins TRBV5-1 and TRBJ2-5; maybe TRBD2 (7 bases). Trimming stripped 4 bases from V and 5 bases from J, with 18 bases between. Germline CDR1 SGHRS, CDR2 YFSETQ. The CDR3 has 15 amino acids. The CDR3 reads CASSPGGGGMETQYF. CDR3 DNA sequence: TGCGCCAGCAGCCCCGGAGGGGGAGGGATGGAGACCCAGTACTTC.

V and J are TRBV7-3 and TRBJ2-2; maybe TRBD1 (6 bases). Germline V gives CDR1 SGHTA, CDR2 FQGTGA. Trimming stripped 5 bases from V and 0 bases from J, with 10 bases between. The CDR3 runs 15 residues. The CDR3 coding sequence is TGTGCCAGCAGCAAACAGGGATCGAACACCGGGGAGCTGTTTTTT. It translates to CASSKQGSNTGELFF.

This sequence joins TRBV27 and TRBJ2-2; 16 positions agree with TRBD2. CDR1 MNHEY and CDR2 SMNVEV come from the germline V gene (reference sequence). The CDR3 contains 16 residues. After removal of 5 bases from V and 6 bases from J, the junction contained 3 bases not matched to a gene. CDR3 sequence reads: CASSIGTSGGAGELFF. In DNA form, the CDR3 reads TGTGCCAGCAGTATCGGGACTAGCGGGGGGGCCGGGGAGCTGTTTTTT.

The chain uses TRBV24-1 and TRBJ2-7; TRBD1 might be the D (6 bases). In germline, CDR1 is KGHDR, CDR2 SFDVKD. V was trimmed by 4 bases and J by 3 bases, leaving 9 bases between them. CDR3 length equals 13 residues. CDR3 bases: TGTGCCACCAGTGACCGACAGGACTACGAGCAGTACTTC. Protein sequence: CATSDRQDYEQYF.

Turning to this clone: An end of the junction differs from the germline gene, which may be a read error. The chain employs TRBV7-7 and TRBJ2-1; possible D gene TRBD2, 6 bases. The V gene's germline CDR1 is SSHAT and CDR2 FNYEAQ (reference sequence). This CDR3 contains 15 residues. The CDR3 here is CASSLVPGGYNEQFF. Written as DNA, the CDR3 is TGTGCTAGCAGCTTAGTCCCCGGGGGTTACAATGAGCAGTTCTTC.